This T cell receptor (beta chain) derives from a study of cytomegalovirus exposure and HLA in healthy donors. The study, taken as a whole, reports: Most TCR sequences proved rare, with some public TCRs found in many donors. Researchers reported in a later analysis that a missense DCLRE1C variant was tied to TCR beta V- and J-gene trimming. Links to common viral pathogens appeared, in a later analysis, for several of the most significant clusters. DRB1 had the most TCR associations and HLA-C the fewest, a later analysis found, with rates varying by HLA locus.

The ends were cut back, 4 bases at V and 0 bases at J, with 15 bases in the middle. The CDR3 is made up of 16 amino acids. The germline V gene has CDR1 MNHNS and CDR2 SASEGT. The PCR ran on 60 Vbeta and 13 Jbeta primers. TCRdb's table, derived via immunoSEQ multiplex PCR, lists solely in-frame clones and lacks some. The sample carries about 180,000 clones, almost 85% recorded once. A remark on this clone: The target antigen is unknown.

Sequences were obtained from PBMCs. The sequence was obtained from a woman in her forties or fifties in good health and CMV-seronegative. The chain couples TRBV6-1 to TRBJ2-5; D possibly corresponds to TRBD1 (6 bases). The CDR3 loop reads CASSVTGTLYQETQYF. Here the CDR3 DNA reads TGTGCCAGCAGTGTTACCGGGACACTGTACCAAGAGACCCAGTACTTC.